This is a list of T cell receptor beta chains from one sample in a study of cytomegalovirus exposure and HLA in healthy donors. This table comes from immunoSEQ multiplex PCR, and its TCRdb copy is limited to in-frame clones, with some not included. The data show about 150,000 clones, approximately 81% seen once. Sequenced input: PBMCs. The receptors derive from a woman aged 18-29 years in good health and CMV-seronegative. The conserved cysteine and the conserved F or W are not part of the CDR3 here. A D gene is named only where the DNA matches it firmly. Some rows mark clone size as missing; the rest say once, few, many or name a class of expanded clone.

>TRBV19|NA|NA|TRBJ1-5
AGGLSNQPQH
>TRBV10-3|NA|TRBD1|TRBJ1-2
AISPPGQGGGYT
>TRBV5-1|NA|NA|TRBJ2-2
ASSQQGPSNTGELF
>TRBV28|NA|TRBD1|TRBJ1-1
ASTDFRGQGFEAF
>TRBV27|once|TRBD2|TRBJ2-4
ASSPGRGLAKNIQY
>TRBV9|NA|NA|TRBJ2-3
ASSVALQGTTDTQY
>TRBV4-3|once|NA|TRBJ1-5
ASSQAPGFQPQH
>TRBV28|NA|NA|TRBJ1-1
ASSHGVATEAF
>TRBV7-9|NA|TRBD2|TRBJ2-5
ASSLVSGGGGETQY
>TRBV28|NA|NA|TRBJ2-3
ASSAPGGSTDTQY
>TRBV5-1|NA|NA|TRBJ1-2
ASKATDTFHGYT
>TRBV2|NA|TRBD2|TRBJ2-5
ASRFGTSGEETQY
>TRBV28|once|NA|TRBJ2-7
ASSPYSYEQY
>TRBV30|NA|NA|TRBJ2-5
AWSSSLGETQY
>TRBV27|NA|NA|TRBJ2-7
ASSRDTSYEQY
>TRBV5-5|few|TRBD1|TRBJ1-4
ASSHSGGRSEKLF
>TRBV27|NA|TRBD1|TRBJ1-1
ASSLSGTVMNTEAF
>TRBV7-8|NA|TRBD2|TRBJ2-5
ASSKGLAGGRGETQY
>TRBV5-6|NA|NA|TRBJ2-5
ASSFTTTGIGETQY
>TRBV7-6|NA|NA|TRBJ1-3
ASSFWNLPGGIGNTIY
>TRBV13|NA|NA|TRBJ2-7
ASSLLSSEQY
>TRBV7-2|once|NA|TRBJ1-1
ASSLVSAGAPEAF
>TRBV7-8|NA|NA|TRBJ2-5
ASSLGARGGETQY
>TRBV7-6|NA|NA|TRBJ2-7
ASSAGWEQY
>TRBV9|NA|TRBD2|TRBJ2-1
ASSAPGLAGGLYNEQF
>TRBV7-9|NA|NA|TRBJ2-7
ASSHDAVSGQY
>TRBV19|NA|TRBD2|TRBJ2-7
ASRAGGANEQY
>TRBV4-1|NA|TRBD2|TRBJ2-7
ASSPPGGRGYEQY
>TRBV5-1|NA|TRBD2|TRBJ2-1
ASSLVAGGPYEQF
>TRBV28|NA|NA|TRBJ2-1
ASSPGGSYNEQF
>TRBV28|NA|NA|TRBJ1-4
ASSLTGPTKLF
>TRBV2|NA|TRBD1|TRBJ1-5
ASGRTGEGQPQH
>TRBV27|NA|TRBD1|TRBJ1-5
ASRDRARGNQPQH
>TRBV2|NA|NA|TRBJ2-3
ASSEHRPGVPPPRDTQY
>TRBV7-3|NA|NA|TRBJ2-1
ASSHEGGYYNEQF
>TRBV4-3|NA|TRBD1|TRBJ2-5
ASSPTPGTGPSETQY
>TRBV5-1|few|NA|TRBJ2-2
ASSRGAAGELF
>TRBV6-1|NA|NA|TRBJ2-5
ASSETYETQY
>TRBV28|NA|NA|TRBJ1-2
ASSYLGGANYGYT
>TRBV7-2|NA|TRBD1|TRBJ2-1
ASSSGQGGYNEQF
>TRBV5-5|NA|TRBD2|TRBJ2-1
ASSLVLGEGGDEQF
>TRBV6-4|NA|TRBD2|TRBJ2-7
ASSDWEGGLAGPSSYEQY
>TRBV27|few|TRBD1|TRBJ1-2
ASSPNSLGQTNYGYT
>TRBV5-5|NA|NA|TRBJ2-4
ASSLDIANIQY
>TRBV13|NA|TRBD1|TRBJ2-7
ASSPTGDEQY
>TRBV18|NA|NA|TRBJ1-2
ASSAYDPTILNYGYT
>TRBV5-1|NA|TRBD1|TRBJ1-2
ASGTENYGYT
>TRBV9|once|NA|TRBJ2-1
ASSVGGTVEQF
>TRBV10-3|few|TRBD1|TRBJ2-7
AIKDRVSYEQY
>TRBV21-1|NA|NA|TRBJ1-6
ASSKDRGSTPLH
>TRBV19|NA|TRBD2|TRBJ2-7
ASSAGGIGSYEQY
>TRBV7-2|NA|TRBD2|TRBJ2-1
ASFIRLAGGEQF
>TRBV10-3|once|NA|TRBJ1-2
AISESIGGQDYGYT
>TRBV5-5|once|NA|TRBJ1-4
ASSLALNEKLF
>TRBV11-3|NA|NA|TRBJ2-7
ASSLLRYEQY